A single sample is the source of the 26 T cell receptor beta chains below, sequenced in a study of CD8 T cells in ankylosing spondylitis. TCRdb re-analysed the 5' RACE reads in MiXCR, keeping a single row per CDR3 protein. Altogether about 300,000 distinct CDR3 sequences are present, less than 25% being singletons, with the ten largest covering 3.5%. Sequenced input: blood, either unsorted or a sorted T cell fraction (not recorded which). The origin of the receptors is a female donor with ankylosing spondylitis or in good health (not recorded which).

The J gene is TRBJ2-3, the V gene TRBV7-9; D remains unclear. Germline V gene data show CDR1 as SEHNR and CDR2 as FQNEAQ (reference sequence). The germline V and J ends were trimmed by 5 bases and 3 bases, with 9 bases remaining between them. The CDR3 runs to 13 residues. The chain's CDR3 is CASSQRRTDTQYF. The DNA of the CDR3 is TGTGCCAGCAGCCAAAGGCGTACAGATACGCAGTATTTT.

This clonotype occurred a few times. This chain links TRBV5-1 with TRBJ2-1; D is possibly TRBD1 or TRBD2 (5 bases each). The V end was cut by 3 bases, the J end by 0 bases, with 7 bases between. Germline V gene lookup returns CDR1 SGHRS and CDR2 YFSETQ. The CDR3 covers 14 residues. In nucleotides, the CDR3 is TGCGCCAGCAGCTACGGGGCCTCCTACAATGAGCAGTTCTTC. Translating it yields CASSYGASYNEQFF.

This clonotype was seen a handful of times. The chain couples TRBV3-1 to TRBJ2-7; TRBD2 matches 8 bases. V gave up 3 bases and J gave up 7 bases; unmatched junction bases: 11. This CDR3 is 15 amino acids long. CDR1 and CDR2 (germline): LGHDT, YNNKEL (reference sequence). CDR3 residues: CASSQTSETFQEQYF. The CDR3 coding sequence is TGTGCCAGCAGCCAGACTAGCGAGACTTTCCAGGAGCAGTACTTC.

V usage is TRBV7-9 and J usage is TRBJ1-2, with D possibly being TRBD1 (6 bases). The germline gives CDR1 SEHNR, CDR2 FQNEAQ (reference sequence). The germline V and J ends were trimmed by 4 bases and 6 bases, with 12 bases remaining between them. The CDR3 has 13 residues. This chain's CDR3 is CASSSGTLHGYTF. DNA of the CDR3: TGTGCCAGCAGCTCAGGGACACTCCATGGCTACACCTTC.

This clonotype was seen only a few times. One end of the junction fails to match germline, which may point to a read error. The CDR3 sequence: CASSIDLGTGGFETQYF. As DNA, the CDR3 is TGTGCCAGCAGCATAGATCTCGGGACAGGGGGCTTTGAGACCCAGTACTTC. This chain joins TRBV11-2 and TRBJ2-5; 12 bases agree with TRBD1. Germline V gives CDR1 SGHAT, CDR2 FQNNGV. This CDR3 is 17 amino acids long. Full variable domain (missing parts from reference TRBV11-2 and TRBJ2-5): EAGVAQSPRYKIIEKRQSVAFWCNPISGHATLYWYQQILGQGPKLLIQFQNNGVVDDSQLPKDRFSAERLKGVDSTLKIQPAKLEDSAVYLCASSIDLGTGGFETQYFGPGTRLLVL.

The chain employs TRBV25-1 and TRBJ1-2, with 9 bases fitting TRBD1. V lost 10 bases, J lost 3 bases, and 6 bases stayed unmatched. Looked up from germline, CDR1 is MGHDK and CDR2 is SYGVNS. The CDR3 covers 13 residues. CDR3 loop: CATRDREDYGYTF. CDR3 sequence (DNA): TGTGCCACGCGGGACAGGGAGGACTATGGCTACACCTTC.

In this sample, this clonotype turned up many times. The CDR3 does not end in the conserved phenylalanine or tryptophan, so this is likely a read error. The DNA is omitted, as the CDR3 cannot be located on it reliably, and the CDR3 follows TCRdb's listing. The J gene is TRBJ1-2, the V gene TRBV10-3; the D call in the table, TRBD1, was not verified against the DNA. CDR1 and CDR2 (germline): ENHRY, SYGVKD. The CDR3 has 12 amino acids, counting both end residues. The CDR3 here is CAISESAGGGFI.

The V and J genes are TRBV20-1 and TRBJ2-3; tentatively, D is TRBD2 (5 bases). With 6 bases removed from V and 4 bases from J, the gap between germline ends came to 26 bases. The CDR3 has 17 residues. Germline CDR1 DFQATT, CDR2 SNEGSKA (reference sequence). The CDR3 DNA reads TGCAGTGCCTCGGAAAGAGGTCCAGAGGGTCGCGCAGATACGCAGTATTTT. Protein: CSASERGPEGRADTQYF.

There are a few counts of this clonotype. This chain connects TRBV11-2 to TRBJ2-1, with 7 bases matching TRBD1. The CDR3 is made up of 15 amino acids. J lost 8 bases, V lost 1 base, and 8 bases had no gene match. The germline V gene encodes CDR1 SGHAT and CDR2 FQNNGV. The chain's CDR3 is CASSLVRDRRDEQFF. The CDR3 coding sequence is TGTGCCAGCAGCTTAGTGAGGGACAGACGAGATGAGCAGTTCTTC.

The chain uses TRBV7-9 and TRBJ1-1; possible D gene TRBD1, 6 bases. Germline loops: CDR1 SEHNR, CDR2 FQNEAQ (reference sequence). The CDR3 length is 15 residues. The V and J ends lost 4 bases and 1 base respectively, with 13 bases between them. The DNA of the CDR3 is TGTGCCAGCAGCTCCATCGGACAGACGAACACTGAAGCTTTCTTT. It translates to CASSSIGQTNTEAFF.

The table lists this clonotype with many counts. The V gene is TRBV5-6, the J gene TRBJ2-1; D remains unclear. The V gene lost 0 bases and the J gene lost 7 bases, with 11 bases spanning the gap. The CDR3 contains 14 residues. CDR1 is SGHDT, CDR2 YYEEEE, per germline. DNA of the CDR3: TGTGCCAGCAGCTTGGAATTTGGGCGGAATGAGCAGTTCTTC. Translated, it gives CASSLEFGRNEQFF.

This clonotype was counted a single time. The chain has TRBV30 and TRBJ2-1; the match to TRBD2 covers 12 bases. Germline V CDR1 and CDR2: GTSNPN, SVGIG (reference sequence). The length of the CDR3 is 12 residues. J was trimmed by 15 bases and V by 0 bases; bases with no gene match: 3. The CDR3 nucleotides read TGTGCCTGGAGTGTCACTAGCGGGAGGTCGTTCTTC. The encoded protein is CAWSVTSGRSFF.

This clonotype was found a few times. The CDR3 DNA reads as TGTGCCAGCAGCTTCGGGCCGGCAGATACGCAGTATTTT. This encodes CASSFGPADTQYF. The rearrangement links TRBV7-2 to TRBJ2-3; D is unclear. V gave up 3 bases and J gave up 4 bases, with 8 bases separating them. The CDR3 sequence is 13 residues long. Per germline, CDR1 SGHTA and CDR2 FQGNSA.

CDR3 loop: CSARGKGGQPQHF. The CDR3 bases are TGCAGTGCCAGGGGAAAGGGAGGTCAGCCCCAGCATTTT. This sequence joins TRBV20-1 and TRBJ1-5; a weak D match, TRBD1 (6 bases). Trimming stripped 6 bases from V and 6 bases from J, with 15 bases between. CDR1 DFQATT and CDR2 SNEGSKA come from the germline V gene (reference sequence). CDR3 length: 13 amino acids.

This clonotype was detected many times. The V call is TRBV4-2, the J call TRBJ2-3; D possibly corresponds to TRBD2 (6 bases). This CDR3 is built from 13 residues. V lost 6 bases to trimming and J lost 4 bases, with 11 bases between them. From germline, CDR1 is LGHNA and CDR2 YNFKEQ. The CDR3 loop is CASSPGSADTQYF. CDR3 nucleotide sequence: TGTGCCAGCAGTCCCGGGAGCGCAGATACGCAGTATTTT.

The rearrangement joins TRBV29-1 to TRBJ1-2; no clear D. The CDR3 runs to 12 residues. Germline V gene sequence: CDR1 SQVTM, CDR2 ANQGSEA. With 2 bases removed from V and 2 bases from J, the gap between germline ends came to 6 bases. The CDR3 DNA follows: TGCAGCGTTGAACAGGCGAACTATGGCTACACCTTC. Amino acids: CSVEQANYGYTF. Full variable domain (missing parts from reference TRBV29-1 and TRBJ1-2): SAVISQKPSRDICQRGTSLTIQCQVDSQVTMMFWYRQQPGQSLTLIATANQGSEATYESGFVIDKFPISRPNLTFSTLTVSNMSPEDSSIYLCSVEQANYGYTFGSGTRLTVV.

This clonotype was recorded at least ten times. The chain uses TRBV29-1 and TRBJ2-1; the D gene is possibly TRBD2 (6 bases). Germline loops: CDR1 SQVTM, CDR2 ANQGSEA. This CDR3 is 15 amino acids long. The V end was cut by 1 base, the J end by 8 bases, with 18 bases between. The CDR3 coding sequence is TGCAGCGTTGAAGTAGTGGGTAGCGGATCCCATGAGCAGTTCTTC. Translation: CSVEVVGSGSHEQFF.

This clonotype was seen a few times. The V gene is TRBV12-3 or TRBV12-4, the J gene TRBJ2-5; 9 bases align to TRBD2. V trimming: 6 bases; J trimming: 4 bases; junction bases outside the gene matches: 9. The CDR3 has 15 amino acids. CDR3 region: CASSHRALAGETQYF. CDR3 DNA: TGTGCCAGCAGCCATAGAGCACTAGCGGGAGAGACCCAGTACTTC.

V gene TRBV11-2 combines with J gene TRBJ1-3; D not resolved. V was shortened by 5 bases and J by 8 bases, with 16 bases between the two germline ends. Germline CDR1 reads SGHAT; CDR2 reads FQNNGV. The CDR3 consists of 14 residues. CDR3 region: CASSPRARRDTIYF. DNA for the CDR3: TGTGCCAGCAGCCCCCGGGCCCGCAGAGACACCATATATTTT.

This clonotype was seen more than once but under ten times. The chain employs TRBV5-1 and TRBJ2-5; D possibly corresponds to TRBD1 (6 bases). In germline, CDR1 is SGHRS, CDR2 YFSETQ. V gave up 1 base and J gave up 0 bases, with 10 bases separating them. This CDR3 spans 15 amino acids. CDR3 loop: CASSLYGQYQETQYF. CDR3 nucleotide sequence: TGCGCCAGCAGCTTGTATGGACAGTACCAAGAGACCCAGTACTTC.

CDR3 in amino acids: CASSLDQVLFF. As DNA, the CDR3 is TGCGCCAGCAGCTTGGATCAGGTCCTGTTTTTT. The chain recombines TRBV5-1 with TRBJ1-4; unclear D gene. The germline V gene encodes CDR1 SGHRS and CDR2 YFSETQ. The CDR3 spans 11 residues. Trimming removed 0 bases at V and 14 bases at J, with 8 bases between.

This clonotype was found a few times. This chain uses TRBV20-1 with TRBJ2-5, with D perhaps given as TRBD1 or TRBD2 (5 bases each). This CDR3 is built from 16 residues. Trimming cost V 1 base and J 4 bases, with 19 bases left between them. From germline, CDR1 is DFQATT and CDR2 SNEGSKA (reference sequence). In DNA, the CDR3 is TGCAGTGCTAGAGGAGCAGGGAGAGTTGAGGGAGAGACCCAGTACTTC. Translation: CSARGAGRVEGETQYF.

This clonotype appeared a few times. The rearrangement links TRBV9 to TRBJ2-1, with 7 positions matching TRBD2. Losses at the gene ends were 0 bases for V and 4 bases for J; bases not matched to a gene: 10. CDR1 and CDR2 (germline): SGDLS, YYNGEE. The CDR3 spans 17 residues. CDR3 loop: CASSVGLGRTNYNEQFF. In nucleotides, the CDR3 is TGTGCCAGCAGCGTAGGTCTCGGGAGGACTAATTACAATGAGCAGTTCTTC. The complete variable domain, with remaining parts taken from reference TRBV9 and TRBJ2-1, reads DSGVTQTPKHLITATGQRVTLRCSPRSGDLSVYWYQQSLDQGLQFLIQYYNGEERAKGNILERFSAQQFPDLHSELNLSSLELGDSALYFCASSVGLGRTNYNEQFFGPGTRLTVL.

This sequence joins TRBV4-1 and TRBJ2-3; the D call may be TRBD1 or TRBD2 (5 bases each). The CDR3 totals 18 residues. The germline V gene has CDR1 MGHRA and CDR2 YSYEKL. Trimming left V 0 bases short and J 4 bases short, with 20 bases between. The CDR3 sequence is CASSQDLGTPVSADTQYF. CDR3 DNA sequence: TGCGCCAGCAGCCAAGATCTGGGGACCCCCGTTTCGGCAGATACGCAGTATTTT.

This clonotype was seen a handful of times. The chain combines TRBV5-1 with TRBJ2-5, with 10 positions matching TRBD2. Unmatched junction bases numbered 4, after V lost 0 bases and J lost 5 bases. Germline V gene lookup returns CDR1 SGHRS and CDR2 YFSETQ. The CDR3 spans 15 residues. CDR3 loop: CASSLVSGRIETQYF. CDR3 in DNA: TGCGCCAGCAGCTTGGTTAGCGGGAGGATTGAGACCCAGTACTTC.

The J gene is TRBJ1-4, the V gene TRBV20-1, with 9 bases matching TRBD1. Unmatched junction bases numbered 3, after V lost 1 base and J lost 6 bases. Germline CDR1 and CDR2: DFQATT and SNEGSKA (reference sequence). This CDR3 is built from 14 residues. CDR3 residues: CSARVGQGDEKLFF. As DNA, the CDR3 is TGCAGTGCTAGAGTGGGACAGGGAGATGAAAAACTGTTTTTT.